The source of this T cell receptor beta chain is a study of cytomegalovirus exposure and HLA in healthy donors. The approximately 120-subject validation cohort, separate from the approximately 670-subject first cohort, included the donors. Clones were sequenced by immunoSEQ multiplex PCR, and TCRdb holds only the in-frame ones, with some missing. The sample holds around 190,000 clones; around 84% are singletons and the top ten take roughly 15%. Germline-derived CDR1 and CDR2 are MGHDK and SYGVNS. V lost 5 bases and J 0 bases, leaving 17 bases between the germline ends. CDR3 length: 17 amino acids. Findings and caveats of the study: 150 to 200 TCR beta chains were listed as cytomegalovirus-associated. Subsequent analysis revealed that first-cohort TCR clusters tended to co-occur in the 130 or so validation repertoires.

This clone is a singleton in its sample. Its antigen is unidentified. The chain employs TRBV25-1 and TRBJ2-1; TRBD2 might be the D (5 bases). This clonotype was obtained from a man younger than 35 in good health and CMV-seropositive. What was sequenced was PBMCs. This CDR3 is CASSSRTSPSSYNEQFF. The DNA of the CDR3 is TGTGCCAGCAGTTCCCGGACTTCTCCCAGCTCCTACAATGAGCAGTTCTTC.